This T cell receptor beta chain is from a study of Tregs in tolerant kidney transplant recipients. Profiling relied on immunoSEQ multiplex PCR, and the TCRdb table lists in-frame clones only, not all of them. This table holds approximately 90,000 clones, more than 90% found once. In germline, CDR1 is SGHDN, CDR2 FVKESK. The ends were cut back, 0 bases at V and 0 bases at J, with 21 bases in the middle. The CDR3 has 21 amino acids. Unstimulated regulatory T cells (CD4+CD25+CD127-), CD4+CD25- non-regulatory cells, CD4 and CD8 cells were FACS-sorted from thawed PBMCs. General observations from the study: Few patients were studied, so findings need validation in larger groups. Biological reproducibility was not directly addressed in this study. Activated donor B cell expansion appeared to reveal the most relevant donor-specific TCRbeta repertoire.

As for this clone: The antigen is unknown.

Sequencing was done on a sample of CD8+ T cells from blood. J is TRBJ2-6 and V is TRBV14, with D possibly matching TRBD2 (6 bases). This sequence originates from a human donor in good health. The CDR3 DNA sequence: TGTGCCAGCAGCCAAGATTTGGCTGAGGCAGGAGGGTTCTCTGGGGCCAACGTCCTGACTTTC. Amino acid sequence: CASSQDLAEAGGFSGANVLTF.